A single sample gave rise to the 9 T cell receptor beta chains below, sequenced in a study of blood T cells in healthy people across ages. With a J-beta primer mix and a sample-barcoded 5' primer, a second PCR ran about 7 to 12 cycles. TCRdb reprocessed the 5' RACE reads via MiXCR and lists one record per CDR3 protein. The sample yields about a million distinct CDR3 sequences, more than 30% seen once. The sequencing input was blood. These receptors were taken from a man between 18 and 29 years old in good health.

V is TRBV6-1 and J is TRBJ1-4, with D unresolved. This CDR3 contains 14 residues. The V gene lost 5 bases and the J gene lost 5 bases, with 12 bases spanning the gap. CDR1 and CDR2 (germline): MNHNS, SASEGT. The CDR3 sequence: CASSPRFLNEKLFF. The CDR3 region has the DNA TGTGCCAGCAGTCCCCGATTTCTAAATGAAAAACTGTTTTTT.

This chain uses TRBV12-3 or TRBV12-4 with TRBJ1-1; TRBD1 is a possible D gene (6 bases). Trimming removed 5 bases at V and 10 bases at J, with 23 bases between. The CDR3 is made up of 15 amino acids. CDR3 sequence reads: CASSRMNFPGQGAFF. CDR3 DNA sequence: TGTGCCAGCAGTCGAATGAATTTTCCGGGACAAGGAGCTTTCTTT.

The chain has TRBV4-3 and TRBJ2-1, with 11 positions matching TRBD2. V was clipped by 2 bases and J by 4 bases; unmatched bases: 10. The germline gives CDR1 LGHNA, CDR2 YSLEER. The CDR3 is 18 residues long. The CDR3 region has the DNA TGCGCCAGCAGCCAATTACAGCGTAGCGGGAGGGTTTACAATGAGCAGTTCTTC. Translated: CASSQLQRSGRVYNEQFF.

The genes are TRBV4-1 and TRBJ1-4; D unclear. V shed 2 bases and J shed 7 bases, with 14 bases lying between them. The CDR3 is made up of 15 amino acids. Germline V lookup: CDR1 MGHRA, CDR2 YSYEKL. The CDR3, as DNA: TGCGCCAGCAGCCAACGGGTTTTCATTGGTGAAAAACTGTTTTTT. It yields the protein CASSQRVFIGEKLFF.

This chain connects TRBV5-6 to TRBJ1-2; no firm D call. CDR3 length equals 15 residues. Between the trimmed V and J ends, which lost 0 bases and 0 bases, there was a span of 9 bases. Germline V gene lookup returns CDR1 SGHDT and CDR2 YYEEEE. The CDR3 region has the DNA TGTGCCAGCAGCTTGGGGACGCTTACTAACTATGGCTACACCTTC. It translates to CASSLGTLTNYGYTF.

Ten or more counts support this clonotype. One junction end does not reproduce the germline sequence, and a read error may be involved. The chain carries TRBV5-1 and TRBJ1-4; possible D gene TRBD1, 5 bases. Germline assignment: CDR1 SGHRS and CDR2 YFSETQ. The CDR3 totals 14 residues. CDR3 residues: CASSLRGLGEKLFF. In DNA, the CDR3 is TGTGCCAGCAGTCTTAGGGGACTAGGAGAAAAACTGTTTTTT.

This rearrangement joins TRBV20-1 to TRBJ1-1; 9 bases match TRBD1. The V and J ends lost 8 bases and 3 bases, in that order; junction bases with no gene match: 7. The length of the CDR3 is 13 residues. Germline V gene data show CDR1 as DFQATT and CDR2 as SNEGSKA (reference sequence). In nucleotides, the CDR3 is TGCAGTTCAGAGGGACAGGGTCACACTGAAGCTTTCTTT. Residues: CSSEGQGHTEAFF.

The gene calls are TRBV18 and TRBJ1-1, with unresolved D. The ends were cut back, 1 base at V and 9 bases at J, with 12 bases in the middle. The germline gives CDR1 KGHSH, CDR2 LQKENI. This CDR3 has 13 amino acids. CDR3 DNA sequence: TGTGCCAGCTCACCACTCGAGGGAGGTCAAGCTTTCTTT. Protein product: CASSPLEGGQAFF.

The V call is TRBV3-1, the J call TRBJ2-1, with D maybe TRBD1 (6 bases). CDR1 is LGHDT and CDR2 is YNNKEL in the germline V gene (reference sequence). The CDR3 runs to 13 residues. V lost 6 bases, J lost 4 bases, and 10 bases lay in between. CDR3 in DNA: TGTGCCAGCAGTCATGACAGGTACAATGAGCAGTTCTTC. The encoded protein is CASSHDRYNEQFF.